This TCR beta chain came from a study of blood T cell repertoires in COVID-19. From germline, CDR1 is SGHRS and CDR2 YFSETQ. CDR3 size: 17 residues. With 4 bases clipped from V and 1 base from J, the junction kept 10 bases outside the gene matches. Method: immunoSEQ multiplex PCR; TCRdb's copy keeps in-frame clones and lacks some. The sample records roughly 150,000 clones, around 80% being singletons. The source of this sequence is a woman between 65 and 79 years old in a cohort exposed to, infected with or recovered from COVID-19 (not recorded which). What was sequenced was PBMCs or T cells enriched from blood (not recorded which). The genes are TRBV5-1 and TRBJ2-1; 8 bases are shared with TRBD2. CDR3 bases: TGCGCCAGCAGCGTAACACCGGGACTAGGTTCCTACAATGAGCAGTTCTTC. Protein: CASSVTPGLGSYNEQFF.